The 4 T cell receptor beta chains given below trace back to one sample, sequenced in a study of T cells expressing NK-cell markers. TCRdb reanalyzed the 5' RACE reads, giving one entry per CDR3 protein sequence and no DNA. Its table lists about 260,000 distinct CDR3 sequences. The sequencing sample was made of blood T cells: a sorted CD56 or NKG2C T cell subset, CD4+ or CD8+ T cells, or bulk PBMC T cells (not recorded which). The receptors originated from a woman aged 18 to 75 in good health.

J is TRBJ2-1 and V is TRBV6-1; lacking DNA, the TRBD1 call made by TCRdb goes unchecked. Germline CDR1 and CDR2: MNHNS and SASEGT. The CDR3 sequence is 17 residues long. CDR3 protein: CASSKGGAGATYNEQFF.

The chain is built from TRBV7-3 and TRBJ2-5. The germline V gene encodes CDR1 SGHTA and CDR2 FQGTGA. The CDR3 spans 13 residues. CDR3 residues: CASSLDYRETQYF.

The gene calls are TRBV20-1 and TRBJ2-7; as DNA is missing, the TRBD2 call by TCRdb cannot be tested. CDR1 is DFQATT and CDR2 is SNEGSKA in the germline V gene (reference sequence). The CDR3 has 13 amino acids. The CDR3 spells CSAWREGIYEQYF.

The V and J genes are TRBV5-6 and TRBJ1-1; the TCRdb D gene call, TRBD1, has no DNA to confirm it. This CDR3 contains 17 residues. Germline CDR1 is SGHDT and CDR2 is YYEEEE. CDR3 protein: CASSRTVGARMNTEAFF.